The 13 T cell receptor beta chains in this list originate from one sample, sequenced in a study of identical twins. MiXCR, applied by TCRdb to the 5' RACE reads, yields one record per CDR3 protein. Of about 520,000 distinct CDR3 sequences in the sample, around 20% are singletons; the top ten hold 0.75% to 0.95%. The same sample was also used in a study of T cells expressing NK-cell markers.

The sequencing input was CD4+ T cells sorted from blood. The receptors here all came from a woman between 18 and 29 years old in good health.

In its sample, this clonotype was seen a few times. The chain uses TRBV7-9 and TRBJ2-7; TRBD2 might be the D (7 bases). The germline CDR1 and CDR2 sequences are SEHNR and FQNEAQ (reference sequence). Trimming shortened V by 5 bases and J by 6 bases, and 14 bases separated the two germline ends. The CDR3 is made up of 13 amino acids. The CDR3 DNA is TGTGCCAGCAGCATCGGGGGGCCCGGCGAGCAGTACTTC. Amino acids: CASSIGGPGEQYF.

This clonotype was counted at least ten times. The J gene is TRBJ1-5, the V gene TRBV12-3 or TRBV12-4; TRBD1 aligns across 9 bases. The CDR3 has 13 amino acids. V dropped 6 bases and J dropped 5; count of bases not matched to a gene: 2. The CDR3 here is CASRRDRDQPQHF. In DNA, the CDR3 is TGTGCCAGCAGGCGGGACAGGGATCAGCCCCAGCATTTT.

V and J are TRBV20-1 and TRBJ2-1; 8 bases are a match to TRBD2. V lost 4 bases to trimming and J lost 0 bases; unmatched junction nucleotides: 2. The germline V gene has CDR1 DFQATT and CDR2 SNEGSKA (reference sequence). The CDR3 is 14 amino acids. CDR3 sequence reads: CSAILAGSYNEQFF. The CDR3 DNA sequence: TGCAGTGCTATTCTAGCGGGCTCCTACAATGAGCAGTTCTTC.

This clonotype showed up just a few times. This chain uses TRBV20-1 with TRBJ1-1; D unresolved. The germline CDR1 and CDR2 sequences are DFQATT and SNEGSKA (reference sequence). The V end lost 6 bases, the J end lost 3 bases, and 23 bases lay between the germline ends. CDR3 length: 16 residues. As DNA, the CDR3 is TGCAGTGCCCCGCCCCAAACGCGGGGAAGGGACACTGAAGCTTTCTTT. This encodes CSAPPQTRGRDTEAFF.

By sample fraction, this clonotype is medium-sized (0.01 to 0.1%). The genes are TRBV9 and TRBJ2-3, with no clear D. Germline values: CDR1 SGDLS, CDR2 YYNGEE. Trimming removed 0 bases from V and 6 bases from J, with 8 bases in between. The CDR3 contains 13 residues. This CDR3 is CASSVATRDTQYF. The CDR3 bases are TGTGCCAGCAGCGTAGCTACGAGGGATACGCAGTATTTT. Looking up the rest from reference TRBV9 and TRBJ2-3 gives the full variable domain: DSGVTQTPKHLITATGQRVTLRCSPRSGDLSVYWYQQSLDQGLQFLIQYYNGEERAKGNILERFSAQQFPDLHSELNLSSLELGDSALYFCASSVATRDTQYFGPGTRLTVL.

The rearrangement links TRBV5-1 to TRBJ2-5; TRBD1 matches 8 bases. This CDR3 is built from 15 residues. The junction had 11 bases not matched to a gene; V was cut back by 5 bases and J by 5 bases. The V gene's germline CDR1 is SGHRS and CDR2 YFSETQ. CDR3 region: CASRRRVTGDETQYF. In DNA, the CDR3 is TGCGCCAGCAGGCGCCGGGTGACAGGGGATGAGACCCAGTACTTC.

This clonotype was seen many times. The chain couples TRBV6-5 to TRBJ2-1, with D perhaps matching TRBD2 (5 bases). CDR3 size: 15 residues. In germline, CDR1 is MNHEY, CDR2 SVGAGI. V was clipped by 2 bases and J by 8 bases, with 16 bases between them. The CDR3 DNA reads as TGTGCCAGCAGTTACGGGCGGGTTGCTGGGGATGAGCAGTTCTTC. Encoded protein: CASSYGRVAGDEQFF.

The chain combines TRBV27 with TRBJ2-3; weak D call: TRBD2 (7 bases). Per germline, CDR1 MNHEY and CDR2 SMNVEV (reference sequence). The CDR3 consists of 12 residues. Trimming left V 4 bases short and J 8 bases short, with 10 bases between. CDR3 in DNA: TGTGCCAGCAGTTGGGGGGGCGGTACGCAGTATTTT. It encodes CASSWGGGTQYF.

This clonotype was counted only a few times. The chain combines TRBV3-1 with TRBJ2-3; D is possibly TRBD1 (7 bases). CDR1 is LGHDT and CDR2 is YNNKEL in the germline V gene (reference sequence). The CDR3 runs 14 residues. With 5 bases removed from V and 3 bases from J, the gap between germline ends came to 12 bases. In nucleotides, the CDR3 is TGTGCCAGCAGCAGTCAGGGGGGAACAGATACGCAGTATTTT. As protein: CASSSQGGTDTQYF.

V and J are TRBV5-1 and TRBJ2-1; 8 bases align to TRBD1. Germline-derived CDR1 and CDR2 are SGHRS and YFSETQ. This CDR3 region has 14 residues. J was trimmed by 6 bases and V by 3 bases; bases with no gene match: 5. CDR3 sequence (DNA): TGCGCCAGCAGCTCCGGACAGGGATTCAATGAGCAGTTCTTC. This sequence encodes CASSSGQGFNEQFF.

This clonotype was counted a few times. The rearrangement joins TRBV7-9 to TRBJ1-4; TRBD1 matches at 8 bases. There are 15 residues in the CDR3. V dropped 5 bases and J dropped 4; count of bases not matched to a gene: 6. Germline CDR1 reads SEHNR; CDR2 reads FQNEAQ (reference sequence). The CDR3 nucleotides are TGTGCCAGCAGCAGTCCGGGACAGGTTAATGAAAAACTGTTTTTT. Protein product: CASSSPGQVNEKLFF.

The sample holds a few counts of this clonotype. The gene calls are TRBV3-1 and TRBJ2-1; D may match TRBD1 or TRBD2 (5 bases each). The CDR3 contains 15 residues. Germline V CDR1 and CDR2: LGHDT, YNNKEL (reference sequence). Between the trimmed V and J ends, which lost 1 base and 14 bases, there was a span of 21 bases. The chain's CDR3 is CASSQGQRDPRGKFF. Written as DNA, the CDR3 is TGTGCCAGCAGCCAAGGCCAACGGGACCCAAGGGGAAAGTTCTTC.

In DNA, the CDR3 is TGTGCCAGCACCTCAACCTCCTCGGCCGGGGAGCTGTTTTTT. It is translated as CASTSTSSAGELFF. This chain uses TRBV5-6 with TRBJ2-2, with D hard to call. Looked up from germline, CDR1 is SGHDT and CDR2 is YYEEEE. The CDR3 covers 14 residues. The V and J ends lost 6 bases and 6 bases respectively, with 15 bases between them.